Listed below are T cell receptor beta chains from one sample, sequenced in a study of blood T cell repertoires in COVID-19. Sequencing was performed with immunoSEQ multiplex PCR; in TCRdb, only in-frame clones are kept and a portion is missing. The sample consists of tens of thousands of clones, around 89% of them appearing once. Sequencing was done on a sample of peripheral blood. These receptors were taken from a human donor in a cohort sampled during active COVID-19. CDR3s include the opening cysteine and the closing phenylalanine or tryptophan. Each record gives: V gene, clone size, J gene, D gene, CDR3 protein, CDR3 DNA. A D gene is named only where the DNA matches it firmly. Size is omitted from some rows. Given values are once, few, many or a class for expanded clones.

V gene: TRBV4-1
clone size: .
J gene: TRBJ2-1
D gene: .
CDR3 protein: CASSQDRDISYNEQFF
CDR3 DNA: TGCGCCAGCAGCCAAGATCGGGACATCTCCTACAATGAGCAGTTCTTC

V gene: TRBV28
clone size: .
J gene: TRBJ2-5
D gene: .
CDR3 protein: CASSPGLAQETQYF
CDR3 DNA: TGTGCCAGCAGTCCCGGACTGGCCCAAGAGACCCAGTACTTC

V gene: TRBV19
clone size: .
J gene: TRBJ2-2
D gene: TRBD2
CDR3 protein: CASSITKIAGTGELFF
CDR3 DNA: TGTGCCAGTAGTATAACGAAGATAGCGGGCACCGGGGAGCTGTTTTTT

V gene: TRBV3-1/TRBV3-2
clone size: .
J gene: TRBJ2-1
D gene: .
CDR3 protein: CASSQYSGRASSYNEQFF
CDR3 DNA: TGTGCCAGCAGCCAGTACAGCGGGCGCGCGAGCTCCTACAATGAGCAGTTCTTC

V gene: TRBV11-1
clone size: .
J gene: TRBJ1-6
D gene: TRBD1
CDR3 protein: CASSPQGEYNSPLHF
CDR3 DNA: TGTGCCAGCAGCCCACAGGGGGAGTATAATTCACCCCTCCACTTT

V gene: TRBV28
clone size: .
J gene: TRBJ2-7
D gene: TRBD1
CDR3 protein: CASRPGQGPLILSYEQYF
CDR3 DNA: TGTGCCAGCAGGCCGGGACAGGGCCCACTAATTCTCTCCTACGAGCAGTACTTC

V gene: TRBV28
clone size: .
J gene: TRBJ1-1
D gene: .
CDR3 protein: CASSLKLTGTEAFF
CDR3 DNA: TGTGCCAGCAGCCTTAAATTGACGGGAACTGAAGCTTTCTTT

V gene: TRBV7-2
clone size: .
J gene: TRBJ2-7
D gene: .
CDR3 protein: CASSLEDYSYEQYF
CDR3 DNA: TGTGCCAGCAGCTTGGAGGACTACTCCTACGAGCAGTACTTC

V gene: TRBV3-1/TRBV3-2
clone size: .
J gene: TRBJ2-7
D gene: .
CDR3 protein: CASSHGPSYEQYF
CDR3 DNA: TGTGCCAGCAGCCACGGTCCGTCCTACGAGCAGTACTTC

V gene: TRBV19
clone size: .
J gene: TRBJ1-1
D gene: .
CDR3 protein: CASSIAAGAEAFF
CDR3 DNA: TGTGCCAGTAGTATTGCCGCGGGGGCTGAAGCTTTCTTT

V gene: TRBV25-1
clone size: .
J gene: TRBJ2-5
D gene: .
CDR3 protein: CASSEYWAGAGTQYF
CDR3 DNA: TGTGCCAGCAGTGAATATTGGGCGGGGGCAGGGACCCAGTACTTC

V gene: TRBV7-2
clone size: .
J gene: TRBJ2-1
D gene: TRBD1
CDR3 protein: CASSSHPGGDRDNEQFF
CDR3 DNA: TGTGCCAGCAGCTCTCACCCTGGGGGGGACAGGGACAATGAGCAGTTCTTC

V gene: TRBV5-1
clone size: .
J gene: TRBJ1-3
D gene: TRBD1
CDR3 protein: CASSPYDRVTGNTIYF
CDR3 DNA: TGCGCCAGCAGCCCCTACGACAGGGTTACTGGAAACACCATATATTTT

V gene: TRBV7-3
clone size: .
J gene: TRBJ2-3
D gene: .
CDR3 protein: CASSPTLSTDTQYF
CDR3 DNA: TGTGCCAGCAGCCCTACACTAAGCACAGATACGCAGTATTTT

V gene: TRBV19
clone size: .
J gene: TRBJ2-5
D gene: .
CDR3 protein: CASRAGLEETQYF
CDR3 DNA: TGTGCCAGTAGGGCGGGTCTCGAGGAGACCCAGTACTTC

V gene: TRBV21-1
clone size: .
J gene: TRBJ2-7
D gene: .
CDR3 protein: CASSTLTSPIREPIHYEQYF
CDR3 DNA: TGTGCCAGCAGCACGTTGACCAGCCCTATACGGGAGCCCATACATTACGAGCAGTACTTC

V gene: TRBV7-9
clone size: .
J gene: TRBJ2-2
D gene: .
CDR3 protein: CASSYRDGGTGELFF
CDR3 DNA: TGTGCCAGCAGCTATAGGGACGGAGGGACCGGGGAGCTGTTTTTT

V gene: TRBV15
clone size: once
J gene: TRBJ1-2
D gene: .
CDR3 protein: CATSPYSGTPYGYTF
CDR3 DNA: TGTGCCACCAGCCCCTACAGCGGGACCCCTTATGGCTACACCTTC

V gene: TRBV15
clone size: .
J gene: TRBJ2-2
D gene: TRBD2
CDR3 protein: CATSRDLTSGDTGELFF
CDR3 DNA: TGTGCCACCAGCAGAGACCTCACTAGCGGGGACACCGGGGAGCTGTTTTTT

V gene: TRBV19
clone size: once
J gene: TRBJ2-1
D gene: TRBD1
CDR3 protein: CASSILGQPRYNEQFF
CDR3 DNA: TGTGCCAGTAGTATCCTGGGACAGCCTCGCTACAATGAGCAGTTCTTC

V gene: TRBV3-1/TRBV3-2
clone size: .
J gene: TRBJ1-2
D gene: .
CDR3 protein: CASSQGTDLYGYTF
CDR3 DNA: TGTGCCAGCAGCCAAGGGACAGATTTATATGGCTACACCTTC

V gene: TRBV28
clone size: .
J gene: TRBJ2-5
D gene: TRBD2
CDR3 protein: CASSQIAGGRETQYF
CDR3 DNA: TGTGCCAGCAGTCAAATAGCGGGAGGTCGGGAGACCCAGTACTTC

V gene: TRBV11-3
clone size: .
J gene: TRBJ1-1
D gene: .
CDR3 protein: CASSLVAFATHTEAFF
CDR3 DNA: TGTGCCAGCAGCTTAGTTGCTTTTGCGACTCACACTGAAGCTTTCTTT

V gene: TRBV29-1
clone size: .
J gene: TRBJ2-3
D gene: TRBD2
CDR3 protein: CSVDEVSGGPDTQYF
CDR3 DNA: TGCAGCGTTGACGAAGTTAGCGGGGGCCCAGATACGCAGTATTTT

V gene: TRBV5-8
clone size: .
J gene: TRBJ1-5
D gene: TRBD1
CDR3 protein: CASSLAATGTGGRQPQHF
CDR3 DNA: TGTGCCAGCAGCTTGGCCGCAACCGGGACAGGGGGCCGACAGCCCCAGCATTTT

V gene: TRBV4-3
clone size: .
J gene: TRBJ2-7
D gene: .
CDR3 protein: CASSQEPQRSSYEQYF
CDR3 DNA: TGCGCCAGCAGCCAAGAACCCCAGCGTAGTTCCTACGAGCAGTACTTC

V gene: TRBV2
clone size: few
J gene: TRBJ1-6
D gene: TRBD1
CDR3 protein: CASGLGTGVGSPLHF
CDR3 DNA: TGTGCCAGCGGCTTGGGGACAGGGGTGGGCTCACCCCTCCACTTT

V gene: TRBV4-3
clone size: few
J gene: TRBJ2-5
D gene: .
CDR3 protein: CASSQGGRYQETQYF
CDR3 DNA: TGCGCCAGCAGCCAAGGGGGGCGGTACCAAGAGACCCAGTACTTC

V gene: TRBV28
clone size: .
J gene: TRBJ2-1
D gene: TRBD2
CDR3 protein: CASTISSGPYNEQFF
CDR3 DNA: TGTGCCAGCACCATCTCTAGCGGCCCCTACAATGAGCAGTTCTTC

V gene: TRBV4-3
clone size: once
J gene: TRBJ2-7
D gene: TRBD2
CDR3 protein: CASSQLAGVYEQYF
CDR3 DNA: TGCGCCAGCAGCCAGCTAGCGGGGGTCTACGAGCAGTACTTC

V gene: TRBV9
clone size: .
J gene: TRBJ1-2
D gene: TRBD1
CDR3 protein: CASSVRTGGGGYTF
CDR3 DNA: TGTGCCAGCAGCGTACGGACAGGGGGAGGCGGCTACACCTTC

V gene: TRBV18
clone size: .
J gene: TRBJ1-1
D gene: TRBD1
CDR3 protein: CASSPQSGTGGTEAFF
CDR3 DNA: TGTGCCAGCTCACCACAGTCCGGGACAGGGGGCACTGAAGCTTTCTTT

V gene: TRBV11-2
clone size: .
J gene: TRBJ2-7
D gene: .
CDR3 protein: CASSLGQLLDEQYF
CDR3 DNA: TGTGCCAGCAGCTTAGGACAGCTACTCGACGAGCAGTACTTC

V gene: TRBV4-3
clone size: .
J gene: TRBJ2-7
D gene: .
CDR3 protein: CASSQESRDYEQYF
CDR3 DNA: TGCGCCAGCAGCCAAGAAAGTAGAGACTACGAGCAGTACTTC

V gene: TRBV5-1
clone size: .
J gene: TRBJ2-1
D gene: .
CDR3 protein: CASSRQVNNEQFF
CDR3 DNA: TGCGCCAGCAGCCGACAGGTGAACAATGAGCAGTTCTTC

V gene: TRBV14
clone size: .
J gene: TRBJ1-1
D gene: .
CDR3 protein: CASSQGRNTEAFF
CDR3 DNA: TGTGCCAGCAGCCAAGGCAGGAACACTGAAGCTTTCTTT

V gene: TRBV6-5
clone size: .
J gene: TRBJ2-2
D gene: TRBD1
CDR3 protein: CASSLGTANTGELFF
CDR3 DNA: TGTGCCAGCAGTCTGGGGACAGCGAACACCGGGGAGCTGTTTTTT

V gene: TRBV7-9
clone size: .
J gene: TRBJ1-2
D gene: .
CDR3 protein: CASSTKRHYGYTF
CDR3 DNA: TGTGCCAGCAGCACGAAGAGGCACTATGGCTACACCTTC

V gene: TRBV7-9
clone size: .
J gene: TRBJ2-1
D gene: TRBD2
CDR3 protein: CASTGTSGSYEQFF
CDR3 DNA: TGTGCCAGCACGGGGACTAGCGGGAGCTATGAGCAGTTCTTC

V gene: TRBV7-9
clone size: .
J gene: TRBJ2-3
D gene: TRBD2
CDR3 protein: CASSPPGLGTDTQYF
CDR3 DNA: TGTGCCAGCAGCCCCCCGGGACTAGGTACAGATACGCAGTATTTT

V gene: TRBV5-4
clone size: .
J gene: TRBJ2-1
D gene: TRBD2
CDR3 protein: CASSFKGLAGVDEQFF
CDR3 DNA: TGTGCCAGCAGCTTCAAGGGACTAGCGGGAGTGGATGAGCAGTTCTTC

V gene: TRBV5-1
clone size: .
J gene: TRBJ1-1
D gene: .
CDR3 protein: CASSLSVVPDVNTEAFF
CDR3 DNA: TGCGCCAGCAGCTTGAGCGTTGTGCCAGACGTGAACACTGAAGCTTTCTTT

V gene: TRBV4-2
clone size: .
J gene: TRBJ2-7
D gene: TRBD1
CDR3 protein: CASSQAGDRVSYEQYF
CDR3 DNA: TGTGCCAGCAGCCAAGCTGGGGACAGGGTCTCCTACGAGCAGTACTTC

V gene: TRBV30
clone size: .
J gene: TRBJ2-7
D gene: TRBD1
CDR3 protein: CAWSPGQATYEQYF
CDR3 DNA: TGTGCCTGGAGTCCGGGACAGGCAACCTACGAGCAGTACTTC

V gene: TRBV6-2/TRBV6-3
clone size: .
J gene: TRBJ2-7
D gene: TRBD1
CDR3 protein: CASSYSRKAGGVYEQYF
CDR3 DNA: TGTGCCAGCAGTTACTCGAGAAAGGCAGGGGGCGTGTACGAGCAGTACTTC

V gene: TRBV24-1
clone size: once
J gene: TRBJ2-3
D gene: TRBD2
CDR3 protein: CATSDSRLAGDTDTQYF
CDR3 DNA: TGTGCCACCAGTGATTCGAGACTAGCGGGAGACACAGATACGCAGTATTTT

V gene: TRBV6-2/TRBV6-3
clone size: .
J gene: TRBJ2-5
D gene: TRBD1
CDR3 protein: CASSSGTGSETQYF
CDR3 DNA: TGTGCCAGCAGTTCCGGGACAGGCTCAGAGACCCAGTACTTC

V gene: TRBV19
clone size: .
J gene: TRBJ1-4
D gene: .
CDR3 protein: CASSPGTSMFF
CDR3 DNA: TGTGCCAGTAGTCCCGGGACATCAATGTTTTTT

V gene: TRBV6-2/TRBV6-3
clone size: .
J gene: TRBJ2-1
D gene: TRBD2
CDR3 protein: CASSFSSGGRIF
CDR3 DNA: TGTGCCAGCAGTTTCTCTAGCGGGGGCAGAATCTTC

V gene: TRBV28
clone size: .
J gene: TRBJ2-7
D gene: TRBD2
CDR3 protein: CASSLVDGGLAIEQYF
CDR3 DNA: TGTGCCAGCAGTTTGGTTGATGGGGGACTAGCTATCGAGCAGTACTTC